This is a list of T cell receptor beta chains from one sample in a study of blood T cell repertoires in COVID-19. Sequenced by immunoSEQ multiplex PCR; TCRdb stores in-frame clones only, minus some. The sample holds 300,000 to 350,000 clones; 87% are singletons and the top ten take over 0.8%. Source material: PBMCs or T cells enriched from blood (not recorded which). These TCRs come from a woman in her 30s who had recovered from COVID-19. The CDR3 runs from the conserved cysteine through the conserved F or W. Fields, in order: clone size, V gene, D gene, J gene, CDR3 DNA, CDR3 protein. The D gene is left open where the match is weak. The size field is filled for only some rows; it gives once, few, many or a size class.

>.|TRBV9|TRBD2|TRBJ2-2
TGTGCCAGCAGCGAGGGCGGCGGGGGGCTCCCCGGGGAGCTGTTTTTT
CASSEGGGGLPGELFF
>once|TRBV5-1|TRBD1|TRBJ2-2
TGCGCCAGCAGCCCAAAAAGGGACAGGGTCCCCGGGGAGCTGTTTTTT
CASSPKRDRVPGELFF
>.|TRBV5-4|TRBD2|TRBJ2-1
TGTGCCAGCAGCTTGTCAGCGGGGGTGAGCGATGAGCAGTTCTTC
CASSLSAGVSDEQFF
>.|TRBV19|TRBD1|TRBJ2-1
TGTGCCAGTAGTAGGGCAGGGACAGTCTCCTACAATGAGCAGTTCTTC
CASSRAGTVSYNEQFF
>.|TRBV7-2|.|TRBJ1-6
TGTGCCAGCAGCTCACAGGGTTCCAGTAATTCACCCCTCCACTTT
CASSSQGSSNSPLHF
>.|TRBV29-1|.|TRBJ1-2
TGCAGCGTGAGTTCGGGGGGCCGGGGAGGCTACACCTTC
CSVSSGGRGGYTF
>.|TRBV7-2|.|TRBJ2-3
TGTGCCAGCAGCCCACCGGGACTGGTCACAGATACGCAGTATTTT
CASSPPGLVTDTQYF
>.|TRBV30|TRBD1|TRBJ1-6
TGTGCCGGGGACAGGGATAATTCACCCCTCCACTTT
CAGDRDNSPLHF
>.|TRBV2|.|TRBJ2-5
TGTGCCAGCAGGCTACAGGCTCTGATTGGGGAGACCCAGTACTTC
CASRLQALIGETQYF
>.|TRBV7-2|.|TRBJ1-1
TGTGCCAGCAGCCACGGAAAGGGGGGGGCAGCTTTCTTT
CASSHGKGGAAFF
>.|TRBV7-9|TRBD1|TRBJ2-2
TGTGCCAGCAGCCGTACAGGGGGCGCGAACACCGGGGAGCTGTTTTTT
CASSRTGGANTGELFF
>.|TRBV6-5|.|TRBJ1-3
TGTGCCAGCATCCTAGGAAACACCATATATTTT
CASILGNTIYF
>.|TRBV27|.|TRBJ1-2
TGTGCCAGCAGTAAGACAGTTACTAACTATGGCTACACCTTC
CASSKTVTNYGYTF
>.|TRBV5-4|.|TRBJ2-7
TGTGCCAGCAGCACCCAGGGTGCCCGACGGGAGGAGCAGTACTTC
CASSTQGARREEQYF
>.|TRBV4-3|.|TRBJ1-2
TGCGCCAGCAGCCAAGAAACAGGGTGGGCCTATGGCTACACCTTC
CASSQETGWAYGYTF
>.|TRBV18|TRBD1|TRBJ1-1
TGTGCCAGCTCACCACAGGGGGCGGACACTGAAGCTTTCTTT
CASSPQGADTEAFF
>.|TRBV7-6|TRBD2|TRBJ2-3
TGTGCCAGCAGCTTAATTAGCGGGGGTAGCACAGATACGCAGTATTTT
CASSLISGGSTDTQYF
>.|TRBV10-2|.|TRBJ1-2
TGCGCCAGCAGTTCTGGACAGTTCTATGGCTACACCTTC
CASSSGQFYGYTF
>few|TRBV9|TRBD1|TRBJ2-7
TGTGCCAGCAGCGTAGAGGACAGGGGGACCTACGAGCAGTACTTC
CASSVEDRGTYEQYF
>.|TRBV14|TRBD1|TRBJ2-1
TGTGCCAGCAGCCAAGAGCTATACAGCTCTGATGAAGAAGAACAGGGGAATGAGCAGTTCTTC
CASSQELYSSDEEEQGNEQFF
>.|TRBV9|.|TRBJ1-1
TGTGCCAGCAGCGTAGTCCAGGACAGCTTCATGAACACTGAAGCTTTCTTT
CASSVVQDSFMNTEAFF
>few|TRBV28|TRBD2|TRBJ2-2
TGTGCCAGCAGACCAAAAAAGGGTAGCGGGGGTGGAACCGGGGAGCTGTTTTTT
CASRPKKGSGGGTGELFF
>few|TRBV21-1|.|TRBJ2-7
TGTGCCAGCAGCAAAGGGACAGGGGTTGAGCCGGGTTCCTACGAGCAGTACTTC
CASSKGTGVEPGSYEQYF
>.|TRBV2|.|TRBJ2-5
TGTGCCAGCAGTGAGGACAGGGAGGGGGGGGAAAAAGAGACCCAGTACTTC
CASSEDREGGEKETQYF
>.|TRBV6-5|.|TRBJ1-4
TGTGCCAGCAGGGGCAGGGGTTTCGGTAATGAAAAACTGTTTTTT
CASRGRGFGNEKLFF
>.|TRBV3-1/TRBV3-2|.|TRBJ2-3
TGTGCCAGCAGCCAGGGATCTAGCTCCGTCAGCACAGATACGCAGTATTTT
CASSQGSSSVSTDTQYF
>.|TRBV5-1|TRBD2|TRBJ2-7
TGCGCCAGCAGCTTGGTTCCAGCGGGGGGGACAAGCTCCTACGAGCAGTACTTC
CASSLVPAGGTSSYEQYF
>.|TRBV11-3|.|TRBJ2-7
TGTGCCAGCAGCTTAGGGGCGTCAAGCGAGCAGTACTTC
CASSLGASSEQYF
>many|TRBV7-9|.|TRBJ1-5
TGTGCCAGCAGCTTAGACTCTCAGCCCCAGCATTTT
CASSLDSQPQHF